Below, one T cell receptor (beta chain) is given with its context. The antigen remains undetermined. The CDR3 covers 16 residues. Deletions cut 4 bases from V and 8 bases from J, with 18 bases between. CDR1 and CDR2 from the germline V gene are MNHGY and SAAAGT. These data come from a study of OX40 agonist ivuxolimab in advanced cancers. General observations from the study: In the 0.1 to 3.0 mg/kg range, CD4+ and CD8+ blood T cells had expanded clonally by week 6.

Produced via immunoSEQ multiplex PCR; TCRdb's table is partial and in-frame only. The sample contains approximately 77,000 clones, 85% to 95% of which appear only once. The V gene is TRBV6-8, the J gene TRBJ1-6, with D unclear. This material consisted of CD4+ or CD8+ T cells sorted from blood, taken in a trial of the OX40 agonist ivuxolimab. This sequence originates from an adult with an advanced solid tumor such as melanoma, head and neck, liver or kidney cancer. The CDR3 nucleotides read TGTGCCAGCAGTTTTACGAGAGGGAGGCACTATTCACCCCTCCACTTT. Translation gives CASSFTRGRHYSPLHF.